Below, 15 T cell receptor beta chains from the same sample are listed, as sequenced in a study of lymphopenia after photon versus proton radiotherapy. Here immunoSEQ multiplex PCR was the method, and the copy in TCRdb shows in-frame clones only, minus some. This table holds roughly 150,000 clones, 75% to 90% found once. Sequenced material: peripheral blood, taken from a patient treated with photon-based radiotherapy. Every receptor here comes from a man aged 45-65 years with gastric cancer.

CDR3 loop: CASSLGTSGYEQYF. CDR3 nucleotides: TGTGCCAGCAGCTTGGGGACTAGCGGCTACGAGCAGTACTTC. The J gene is TRBJ2-7, the V gene TRBV5-4; 10 positions agree with TRBD2. Trimming removed 0 bases from V and 3 bases from J; junction bases left unmatched: 0. Germline V lookup: CDR1 SGHNT, CDR2 YYREEE (reference sequence). The CDR3 spans 14 residues.

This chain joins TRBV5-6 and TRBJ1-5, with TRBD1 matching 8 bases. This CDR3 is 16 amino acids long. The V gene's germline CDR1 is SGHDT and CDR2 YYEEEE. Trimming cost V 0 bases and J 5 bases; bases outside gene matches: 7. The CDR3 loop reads CASSLVDRGRDQPQHF. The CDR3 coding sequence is TGTGCCAGCAGCTTGGTTGACAGGGGACGGGATCAGCCCCAGCATTTT.

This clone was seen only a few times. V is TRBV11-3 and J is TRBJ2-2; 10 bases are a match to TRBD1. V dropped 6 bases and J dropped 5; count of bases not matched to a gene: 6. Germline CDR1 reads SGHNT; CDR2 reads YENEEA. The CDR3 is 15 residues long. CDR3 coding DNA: TGTGCCAGCAGTTCCCGGGACAGGGGAACCGGGGAGCTGTTTTTT. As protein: CASSSRDRGTGELFF.

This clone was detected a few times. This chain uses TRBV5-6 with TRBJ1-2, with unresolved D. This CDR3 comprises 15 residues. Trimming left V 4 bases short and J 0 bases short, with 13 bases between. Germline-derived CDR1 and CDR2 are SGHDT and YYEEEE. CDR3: CASSLWSVANYGYTF. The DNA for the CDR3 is TGTGCCAGCAGCCTGTGGTCAGTGGCTAACTATGGCTACACCTTC.

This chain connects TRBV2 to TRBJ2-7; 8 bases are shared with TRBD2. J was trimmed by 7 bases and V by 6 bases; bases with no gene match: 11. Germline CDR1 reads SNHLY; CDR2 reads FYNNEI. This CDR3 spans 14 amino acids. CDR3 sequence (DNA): TGTGCCAGCAGACAATCCGGGACTAGGGTAGAGCAGTACTTC. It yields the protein CASRQSGTRVEQYF.

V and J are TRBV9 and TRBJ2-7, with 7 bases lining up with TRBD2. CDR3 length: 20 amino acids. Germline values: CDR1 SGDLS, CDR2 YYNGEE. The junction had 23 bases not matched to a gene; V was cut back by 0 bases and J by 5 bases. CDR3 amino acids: CASSVASGGSVKGRVNEQYF. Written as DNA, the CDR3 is TGTGCCAGCAGCGTAGCGTCGGGGGGTAGCGTTAAAGGTAGGGTGAACGAGCAGTACTTC.

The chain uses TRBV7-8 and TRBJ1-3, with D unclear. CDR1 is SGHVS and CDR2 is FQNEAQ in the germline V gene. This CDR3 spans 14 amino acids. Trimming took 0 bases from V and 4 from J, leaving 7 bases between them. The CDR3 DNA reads TGTGCCAGCAGCTTAGCCCCAACGGGAAACACCATATATTTT. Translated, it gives CASSLAPTGNTIYF. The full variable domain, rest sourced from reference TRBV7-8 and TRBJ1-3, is GAGVSQSPRYKVAKRGQDVALRCDPISGHVSLFWYQQALGQGPEFLTYFQNEAQLDKSGLPSDRFFAERPEGSVSTLKIQRTQQEDSAVYLCASSLAPTGNTIYFGEGSWLTVV.

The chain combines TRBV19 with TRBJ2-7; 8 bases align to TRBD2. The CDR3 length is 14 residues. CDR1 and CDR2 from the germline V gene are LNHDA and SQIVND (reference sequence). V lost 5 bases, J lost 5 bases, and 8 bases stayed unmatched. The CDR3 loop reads CASSWGGRTHEQYF. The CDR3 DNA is TGTGCCAGTAGTTGGGGCGGGAGGACCCACGAGCAGTACTTC.

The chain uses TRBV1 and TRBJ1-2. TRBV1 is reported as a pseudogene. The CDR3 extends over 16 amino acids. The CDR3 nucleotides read TGCACCAGCAGCCAAGGACTGCTTAAGTTACTTTATGGCTACACCTTC. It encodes CTSSQGLLKLLYGYTF.

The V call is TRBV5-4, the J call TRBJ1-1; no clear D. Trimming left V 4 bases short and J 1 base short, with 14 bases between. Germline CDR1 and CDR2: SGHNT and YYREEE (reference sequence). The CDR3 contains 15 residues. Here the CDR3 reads CASSPDTWRNTEAFF. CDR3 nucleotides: TGTGCCAGCAGCCCCGACACATGGAGGAACACTGAAGCTTTCTTT.

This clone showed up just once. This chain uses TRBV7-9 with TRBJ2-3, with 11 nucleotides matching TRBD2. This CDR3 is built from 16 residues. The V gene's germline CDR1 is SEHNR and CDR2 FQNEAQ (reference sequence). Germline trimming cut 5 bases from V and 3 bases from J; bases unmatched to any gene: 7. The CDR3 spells CASSAPGLAVTDTQYF. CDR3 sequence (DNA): TGTGCCAGCAGCGCGCCGGGACTAGCGGTGACAGATACGCAGTATTTT.

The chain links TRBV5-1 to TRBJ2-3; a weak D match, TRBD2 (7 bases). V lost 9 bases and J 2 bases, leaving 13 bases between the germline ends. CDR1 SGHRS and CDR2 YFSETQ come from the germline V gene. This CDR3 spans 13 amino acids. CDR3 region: CATRGGVTDTQYF. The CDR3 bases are TGCGCCACCAGAGGGGGGGTCACAGATACGCAGTATTTT.

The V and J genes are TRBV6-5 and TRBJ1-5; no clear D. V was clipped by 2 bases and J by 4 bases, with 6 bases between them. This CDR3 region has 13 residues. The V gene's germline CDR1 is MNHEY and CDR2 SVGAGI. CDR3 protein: CASSYRVNQPQHF. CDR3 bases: TGTGCCAGCAGTTACAGAGTGAATCAGCCCCAGCATTTT.

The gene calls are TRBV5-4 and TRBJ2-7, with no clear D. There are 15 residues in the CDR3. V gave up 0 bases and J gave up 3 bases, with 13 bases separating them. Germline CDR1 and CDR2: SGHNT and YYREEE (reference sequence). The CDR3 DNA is TGTGCCAGCAGCTTGGGGGGTGGTGGCCGCTACGAGCAGTACTTC. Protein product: CASSLGGGGRYEQYF.

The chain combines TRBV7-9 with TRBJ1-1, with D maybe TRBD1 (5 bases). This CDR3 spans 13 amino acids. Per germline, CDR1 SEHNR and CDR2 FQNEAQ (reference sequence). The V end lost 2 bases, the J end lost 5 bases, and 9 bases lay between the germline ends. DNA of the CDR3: TGTGCCAGCAGCTTACCAGGGCGGACTGAAGCTTTCTTT. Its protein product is CASSLPGRTEAFF.